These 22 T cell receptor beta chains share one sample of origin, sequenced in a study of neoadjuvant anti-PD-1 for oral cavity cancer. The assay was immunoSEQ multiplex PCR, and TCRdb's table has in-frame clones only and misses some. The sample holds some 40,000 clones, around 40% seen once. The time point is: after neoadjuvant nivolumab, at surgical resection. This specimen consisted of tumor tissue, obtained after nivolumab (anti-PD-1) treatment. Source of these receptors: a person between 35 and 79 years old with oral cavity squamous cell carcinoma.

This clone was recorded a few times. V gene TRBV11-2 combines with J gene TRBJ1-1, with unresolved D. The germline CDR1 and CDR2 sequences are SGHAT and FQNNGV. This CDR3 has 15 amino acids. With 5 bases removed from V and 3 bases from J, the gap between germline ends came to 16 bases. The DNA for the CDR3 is TGTGCCAGCAGCGTTTTAGGTACAGTCGACACTGAAGCTTTCTTT. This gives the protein CASSVLGTVDTEAFF.

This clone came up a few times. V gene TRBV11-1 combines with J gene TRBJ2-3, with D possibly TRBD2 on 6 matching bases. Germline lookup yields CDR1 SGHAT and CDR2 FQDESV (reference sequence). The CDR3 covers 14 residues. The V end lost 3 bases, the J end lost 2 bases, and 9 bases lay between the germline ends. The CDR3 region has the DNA TGTGCCAGCAGCTTTAGCGGAAACACAGATACGCAGTATTTT. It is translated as CASSFSGNTDTQYF.

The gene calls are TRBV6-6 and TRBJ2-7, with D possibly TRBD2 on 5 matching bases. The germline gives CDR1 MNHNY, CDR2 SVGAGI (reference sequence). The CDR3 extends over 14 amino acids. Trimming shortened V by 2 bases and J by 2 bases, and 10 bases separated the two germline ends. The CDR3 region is CASSYPRGAYEQYF. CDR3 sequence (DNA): TGTGCCAGCAGTTACCCTCGGGGAGCCTACGAGCAGTACTTC.

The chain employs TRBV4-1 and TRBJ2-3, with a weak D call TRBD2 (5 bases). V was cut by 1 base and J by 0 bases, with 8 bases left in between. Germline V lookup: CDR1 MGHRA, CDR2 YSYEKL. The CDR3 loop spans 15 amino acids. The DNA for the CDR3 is TGCGCCAGCAGCCAAGTTGGCGGGAGCACAGATACGCAGTATTTT. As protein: CASSQVGGSTDTQYF.

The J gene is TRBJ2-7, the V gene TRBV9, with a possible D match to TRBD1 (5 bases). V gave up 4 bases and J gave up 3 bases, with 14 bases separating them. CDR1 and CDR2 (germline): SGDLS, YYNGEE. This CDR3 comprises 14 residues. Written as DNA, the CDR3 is TGTGCCAGCAGCCAGGACACGAATTACTACGAGCAGTACTTC. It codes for CASSQDTNYYEQYF.

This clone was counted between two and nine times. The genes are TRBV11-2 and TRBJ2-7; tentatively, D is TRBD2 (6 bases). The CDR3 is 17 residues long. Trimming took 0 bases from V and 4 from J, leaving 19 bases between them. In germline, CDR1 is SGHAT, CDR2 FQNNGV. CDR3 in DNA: TGTGCCAGCAGCTTAGACCCGGGACGGCGGAGGGGTTACGAGCAGTACTTC. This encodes CASSLDPGRRRGYEQYF.

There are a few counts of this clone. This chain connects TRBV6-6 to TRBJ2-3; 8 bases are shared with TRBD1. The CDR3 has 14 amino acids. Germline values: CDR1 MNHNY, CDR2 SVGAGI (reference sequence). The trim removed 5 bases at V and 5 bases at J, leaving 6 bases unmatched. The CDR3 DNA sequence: TGTGCCAGCAGTCCCCGGACAGGGTTAGATACGCAGTATTTT. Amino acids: CASSPRTGLDTQYF.

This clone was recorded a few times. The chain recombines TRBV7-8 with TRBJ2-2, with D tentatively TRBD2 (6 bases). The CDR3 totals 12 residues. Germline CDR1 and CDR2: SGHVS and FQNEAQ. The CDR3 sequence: CAGDSNTGELFF. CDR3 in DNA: TGTGCGGGGGACTCAAATACCGGGGAGCTGTTTTTT.

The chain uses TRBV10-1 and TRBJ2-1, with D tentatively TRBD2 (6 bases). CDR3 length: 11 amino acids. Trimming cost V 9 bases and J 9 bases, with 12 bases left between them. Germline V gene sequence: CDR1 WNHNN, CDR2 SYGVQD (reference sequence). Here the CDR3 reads CASGGVGEQFF. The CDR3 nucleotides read TGCGCCAGTGGCGGGGTTGGTGAGCAGTTCTTC.

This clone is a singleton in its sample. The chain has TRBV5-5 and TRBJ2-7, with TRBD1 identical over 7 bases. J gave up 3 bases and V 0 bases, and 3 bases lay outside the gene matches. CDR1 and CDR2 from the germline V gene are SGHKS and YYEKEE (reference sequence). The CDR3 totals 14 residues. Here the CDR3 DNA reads TGTGCCAGCAGCTTGGGGGACAGAGACTACGAGCAGTACTTC. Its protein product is CASSLGDRDYEQYF. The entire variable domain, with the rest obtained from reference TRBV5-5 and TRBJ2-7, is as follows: DAGVTQSPTHLIKTRGQQVTLRCSPISGHKSVSWYQQVLGQGPQFIFQYYEKEERGRGNFPDRFSARQFPNYSSELNVNALLLGDSALYLCASSLGDRDYEQYFGPGTRLTVT.

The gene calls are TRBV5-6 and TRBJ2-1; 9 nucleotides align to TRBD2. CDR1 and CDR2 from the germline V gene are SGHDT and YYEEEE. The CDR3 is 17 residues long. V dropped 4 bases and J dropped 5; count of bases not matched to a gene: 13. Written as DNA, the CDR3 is TGTGCCAGCAGCCTATCTCCGGCTAGCGGGACAAACAATGAGCAGTTCTTC. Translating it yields CASSLSPASGTNNEQFF.

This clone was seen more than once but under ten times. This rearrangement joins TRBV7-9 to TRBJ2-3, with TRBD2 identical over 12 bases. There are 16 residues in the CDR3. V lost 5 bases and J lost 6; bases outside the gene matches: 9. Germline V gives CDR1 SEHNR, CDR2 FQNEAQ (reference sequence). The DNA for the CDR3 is TGTGCCAGCAGCACCCTAGCGGGAGGGCCGGGGGATACGCAGTATTTT. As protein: CASSTLAGGPGDTQYF.

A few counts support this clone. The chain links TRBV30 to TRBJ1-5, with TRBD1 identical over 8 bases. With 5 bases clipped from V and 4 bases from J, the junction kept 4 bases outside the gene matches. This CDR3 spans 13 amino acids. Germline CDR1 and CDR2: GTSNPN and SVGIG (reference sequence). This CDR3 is CAWATGENQPQHF. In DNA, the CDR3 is TGTGCCTGGGCGACAGGGGAGAATCAGCCCCAGCATTTT. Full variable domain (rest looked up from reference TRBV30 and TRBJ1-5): SQTIHQWPATLVQPVGSPLSLECTVEGTSNPNLYWYRQAAGRGLQLLFYSVGIGQISSEVPQNLSASRPQDRQFILSSKKLLLSDSGFYLCAWATGENQPQHFGDGTRLSIL.

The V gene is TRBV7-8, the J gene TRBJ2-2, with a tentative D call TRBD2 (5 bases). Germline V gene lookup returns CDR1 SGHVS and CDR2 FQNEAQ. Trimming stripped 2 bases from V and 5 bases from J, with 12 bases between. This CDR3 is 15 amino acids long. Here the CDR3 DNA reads TGTGCCAGCAGCTTAAGGACTGGGATGACCGGGGAGCTGTTTTTT. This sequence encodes CASSLRTGMTGELFF.

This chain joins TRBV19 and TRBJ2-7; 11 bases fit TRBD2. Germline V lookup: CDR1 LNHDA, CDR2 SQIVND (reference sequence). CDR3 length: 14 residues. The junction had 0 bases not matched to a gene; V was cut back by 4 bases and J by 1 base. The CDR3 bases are TGTGCCAGTAGTAGACTAGCGGGGTCCTACGAGCAGTACTTC. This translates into CASSRLAGSYEQYF.

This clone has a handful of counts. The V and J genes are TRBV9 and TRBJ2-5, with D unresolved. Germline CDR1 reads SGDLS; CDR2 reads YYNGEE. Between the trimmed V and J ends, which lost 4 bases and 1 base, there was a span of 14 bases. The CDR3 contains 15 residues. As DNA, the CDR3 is TGTGCCAGCAGCCTGGCCCGGAGTCCCCAAGAGACCCAGTACTTC. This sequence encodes CASSLARSPQETQYF.

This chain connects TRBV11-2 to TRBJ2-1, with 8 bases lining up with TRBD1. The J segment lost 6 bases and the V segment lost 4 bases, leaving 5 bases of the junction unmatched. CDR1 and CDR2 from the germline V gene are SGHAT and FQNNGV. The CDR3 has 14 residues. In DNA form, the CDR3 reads TGTGCCAGCAGCTCTCTCAGGGGGCTCAATGAGCAGTTCTTC. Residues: CASSSLRGLNEQFF. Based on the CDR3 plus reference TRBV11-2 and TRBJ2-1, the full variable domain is EAGVAQSPRYKIIEKRQSVAFWCNPISGHATLYWYQQILGQGPKLLIQFQNNGVVDDSQLPKDRFSAERLKGVDSTLKIQPAKLEDSAVYLCASSSLRGLNEQFFGPGTRLTVL.

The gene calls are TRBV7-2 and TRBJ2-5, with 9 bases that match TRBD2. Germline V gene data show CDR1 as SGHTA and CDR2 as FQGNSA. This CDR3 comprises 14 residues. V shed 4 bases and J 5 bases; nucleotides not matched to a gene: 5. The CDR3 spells CASSSGLAWETQYF. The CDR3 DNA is TGTGCCAGCAGCTCCGGACTAGCGTGGGAGACCCAGTACTTC.

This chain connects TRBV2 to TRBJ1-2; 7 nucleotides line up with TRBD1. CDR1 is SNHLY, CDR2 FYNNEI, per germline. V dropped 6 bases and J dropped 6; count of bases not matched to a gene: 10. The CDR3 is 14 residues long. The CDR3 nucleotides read TGTGCCAGCAGGGCTACAGGGGCCCGTGATGGCTACACCTTC. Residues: CASRATGARDGYTF.

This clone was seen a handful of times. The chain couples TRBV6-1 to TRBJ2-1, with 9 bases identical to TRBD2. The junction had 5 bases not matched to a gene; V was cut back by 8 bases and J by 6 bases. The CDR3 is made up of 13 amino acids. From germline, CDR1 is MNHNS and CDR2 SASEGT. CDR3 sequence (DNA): TGTGCCAGCTGTCTTAGCGGGAGCAATGAGCAGTTCTTC. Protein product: CASCLSGSNEQFF.

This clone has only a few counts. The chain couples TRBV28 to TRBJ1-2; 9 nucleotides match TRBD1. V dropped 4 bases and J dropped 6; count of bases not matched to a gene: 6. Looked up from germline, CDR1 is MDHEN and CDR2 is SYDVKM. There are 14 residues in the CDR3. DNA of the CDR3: TGTGCCAGCAGTTCCGGACAGGGGTGGGATGGCTACACCTTC. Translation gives CASSSGQGWDGYTF.

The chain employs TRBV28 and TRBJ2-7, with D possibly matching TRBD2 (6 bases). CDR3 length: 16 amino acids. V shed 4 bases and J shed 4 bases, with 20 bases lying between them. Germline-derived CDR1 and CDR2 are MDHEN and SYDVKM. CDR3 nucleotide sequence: TGTGCCAGCAGTTCCCCGGGGGTGAAGGGCGGGTACGAGCAGTACTTC. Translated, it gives CASSSPGVKGGYEQYF.